This entry describes one T cell receptor beta chain. Deletions cut 1 base from V and 3 bases from J, with 16 bases between. The germline V gene encodes CDR1 SQVTM and CDR2 ANQGSEA. This CDR3 is 15 amino acids long. This sample is drawn from a study of blood T cell repertoires in COVID-19. Profiled with immunoSEQ multiplex PCR; TCRdb holds only in-frame clones, not every one. The table has 85,000 to 130,000 clones, roughly 90% seen once. The source of this sequence is a human donor in a cohort sampled during active COVID-19. The specimen was peripheral blood. The chain has TRBV29-1 and TRBJ2-7; possible D gene TRBD2, 6 bases. The CDR3 coding sequence is TGCAGCGTTGAAGTACCGGGGAGGCCCGACTACGAGCAGTACTTC. Protein sequence: CSVEVPGRPDYEQYF.